The T cell receptor (beta chain) described here comes from a study of cytomegalovirus exposure and HLA in healthy donors. The study, taken as a whole, reports: About 87% or about 30% of the time was how often most TCR beta V segments were productive, according to an earlier analysis. As immune exposure information, only CMV serostatus was available.

The CDR3 consists of 17 residues. V lost 4 bases to trimming and J lost 2 bases; unmatched junction nucleotides: 12. CDR1 is SGDLS and CDR2 is YYNGEE in the germline V gene. Whereas donors were nominally healthy upon sampling, unrecorded immune exposures were probable. Amplification used 60 Vbeta primers and 13 Jbeta primers. Using immunoSEQ multiplex PCR, the repertoire was profiled, and TCRdb retains in-frame clones only, with some absent. The data show 150,000 to 200,000 clones, under 90% seen once. Remarks on this clone: The antigen remains undetermined.

The sample was PBMCs. The source is a young man in good health and CMV-seronegative. The rearrangement uses TRBV9 and TRBJ2-3; 8 bases agree with TRBD2. CDR3 region: CASSPNRISGATDTQYF. For the CDR3, the DNA is TGTGCCAGCAGCCCCAACAGGATTAGCGGGGCCACAGATACGCAGTATTTT.